Reported below is one T cell receptor beta chain. This record comes from a study of blood T cell repertoires in COVID-19. Study-level information: COVID-19 samples, acute and convalescent, were from the United States, Italy and Spain. T cells, B-cell-depleted T cells, or PBMCs supplied cDNA or gDNA.

Authors' processing steps: Amplification with reference gene primers provided the estimates of nucleated cell counts. Clones were sequenced by immunoSEQ multiplex PCR, and TCRdb holds only the in-frame ones, with some missing. Clone size and V and J calls were adopted from that table, with D and trimming inferred from the DNA. Of some 530,000 clones in the sample, approximately 85% were seen once. Trimming cost V 0 bases and J 7 bases; bases outside gene matches: 13. Germline CDR1 and CDR2: MGHRA and YSYEKL. CDR3 size: 18 residues. The chain employs TRBV4-1 and TRBJ2-7; 12 positions agree with TRBD2. The receptor's source is a human donor in a cohort sampled during active COVID-19. Sequenced sample: peripheral blood. CDR3 residues: CASSQEPFTSGRSLEQYF. The CDR3 DNA reads TGCGCCAGCAGCCAAGAACCTTTCACTAGCGGGAGGTCCTTAGAGCAGTACTTC.